Below are 9 T cell receptor beta chains sequenced from a single sample in a study of shared clonotypes between healthy human individuals. Assay used: immunoSEQ multiplex PCR; TCRdb lists only in-frame clones, some missing. In the table there are 950,000 to 1,300,000 clones, around four fifths of which are singletons. Sequenced sample: memory CD4+ T cells sorted from blood. As for subset: CD45RA-negative fraction. Source of these receptors: a man younger than 35 in good health.

This clone was observed once. The rearrangement links TRBV6-5 to TRBJ1-5; D not certain. The CDR3 is made up of 13 amino acids. Looked up from germline, CDR1 is MNHEY and CDR2 is SVGAGI. With 5 bases removed from V and 4 bases from J, the gap between germline ends came to 9 bases. The CDR3 nucleotides read TGTGCCAGCAGTGGACGTAGAAATCAGCCCCAGCATTTT. This gives the protein CASSGRRNQPQHF.

The V and J genes are TRBV18 and TRBJ2-2, with a tentative D call TRBD2 (6 bases). Looked up from germline, CDR1 is KGHSH and CDR2 is LQKENI. The V end was cut by 3 bases, the J end by 12 bases, with 20 bases between. This CDR3 has 15 amino acids. In DNA, the CDR3 is TGTGCCAGCTCACCTCGCGGGGCAGAACGGTGGAAGCTGTTTTTT. It encodes CASSPRGAERWKLFF.

CDR3 bases: TGTGCCATCAGTAAGGGGCCAAACTATGGCTACACCTTC. Translating gives CAISKGPNYGYTF. The chain employs TRBV10-3 and TRBJ1-2; possibly TRBD1 for D (5 bases). CDR3 length equals 13 residues. Germline assignment: CDR1 ENHRY and CDR2 SYGVKD. Trimming cost V 5 bases and J 2 bases, with 9 bases left between them.

Note on this clone: Other DNA sequences of this sample code for an identical CDR3. The chain recombines TRBV6-5 with TRBJ2-7; D remains unclear. Trimming removed 2 bases at V and 0 bases at J, with 5 bases between. Germline-derived CDR1 and CDR2 are MNHEY and SVGAGI. The CDR3 length is 13 residues. The CDR3 reads CASSYPGSYEQYF. The CDR3 DNA reads as TGTGCCAGCAGTTACCCAGGCTCCTACGAGCAGTACTTC.

This chain links TRBV5-5 with TRBJ1-5; D is unclear. Germline lookup yields CDR1 SGHKS and CDR2 YYEKEE (reference sequence). V lost 1 base to trimming and J lost 3 bases, with 17 bases between them. The CDR3 extends over 17 amino acids. The CDR3 loop is CASSLTVGAKSNQPQHF. CDR3 sequence (DNA): TGTGCCAGCAGCTTGACAGTAGGTGCGAAGTCCAATCAGCCCCAGCATTTT.

The chain is built from TRBV7-2 and TRBJ2-1; D gene unclear. V was trimmed by 1 base and J by 6 bases, leaving 13 bases between them. In germline, CDR1 is SGHTA, CDR2 FQGNSA. This CDR3 spans 15 amino acids. The CDR3 DNA reads TGTGCCAGCAGCTTAGTCAGTCTCCCCGGCAATGAGCAGTTCTTC. Residues: CASSLVSLPGNEQFF.

J is TRBJ2-2 and V is TRBV28; D is unclear. Trimming removed 6 bases from V and 4 bases from J, with 6 bases in between. The germline gives CDR1 MDHEN, CDR2 SYDVKM. There are 12 residues in the CDR3. This CDR3 reads CASRRATGELFF. In DNA, the CDR3 is TGTGCCAGCAGACGGGCCACCGGGGAGCTGTTTTTT.

The CDR3 here is CASSADSHTDTQYF. The CDR3 coding sequence is TGTGCCAGCAGCGCAGACAGTCACACAGATACGCAGTATTTT. V usage is TRBV11-2 and J usage is TRBJ2-3, with TRBD1 as a possible D gene (5 bases). V gave up 5 bases and J gave up 2 bases, with 11 bases separating them. Germline lookup yields CDR1 SGHAT and CDR2 FQNNGV. CDR3 length: 14 residues.

J is TRBJ2-7 and V is TRBV5-8, with 9 bases fitting TRBD1. CDR1 SGHTS and CDR2 YDEGEE come from the germline V gene. The J segment lost 3 bases and the V segment lost 0 bases, leaving 4 bases of the junction unmatched. The CDR3 has 15 amino acids. CDR3 sequence (DNA): TGTGCCAGCAGCTTGGCCGGGACAGGGCGCTACGAGCAGTACTTC. This gives the protein CASSLAGTGRYEQYF.